These 30 T cell receptor beta chains share one sample of origin, sequenced in a study of OX40 agonist ivuxolimab in advanced cancers. The data were produced by immunoSEQ multiplex PCR, yet TCRdb's version contains in-frame clones alone and is incomplete. The repertoire has about 29,000 clones, around nine tenths of them found once; the top ten carry 9.4%. The sample here was CD4+ or CD8+ T cells sorted from blood, taken in a trial of the OX40 agonist ivuxolimab. The receptors stem from an adult with an advanced solid tumor such as melanoma, head and neck, liver or kidney cancer.

This chain links TRBV11-2 with TRBJ2-7, with 8 positions matching TRBD2. Germline V gene sequence: CDR1 SGHAT, CDR2 FQNNGV. CDR3 length equals 14 residues. V lost 1 base and J lost 6; bases outside the gene matches: 5. The CDR3 region has the DNA TGTGCCAGCAGCTTAGCGGGAGGGCTTGTCGAGCAGTACTTC. Translated, it gives CASSLAGGLVEQYF.

The gene calls are TRBV5-1 and TRBJ2-7; D might be TRBD2 (6 bases). Trimming took 4 bases from V and 2 from J, leaving 16 bases between them. The CDR3 runs 15 residues. Per germline, CDR1 SGHRS and CDR2 YFSETQ. The CDR3 nucleotides are TGCGCCAGCAGCCCCGACTCCCGGGGGACCTACGAGCAGTACTTC. As protein: CASSPDSRGTYEQYF.

The CDR3: CASTPLALGTEAFF. In DNA form, the CDR3 reads TGTGCCAGCACCCCACTTGCCTTGGGCACTGAAGCTTTCTTT. The gene calls are TRBV28 and TRBJ1-1; no definite D call. This CDR3 contains 14 residues. The germline gives CDR1 MDHEN, CDR2 SYDVKM. Trimming removed 7 bases at V and 4 bases at J, with 16 bases between.

The genes are TRBV9 and TRBJ1-2, with 9 bases that match TRBD1. Germline CDR1 and CDR2: SGDLS and YYNGEE. There are 16 residues in the CDR3. With 4 bases clipped from V and 4 bases from J, the junction kept 11 bases outside the gene matches. The CDR3: CASSPFQGQGGYGYTF. CDR3 sequence (DNA): TGTGCCAGCAGCCCCTTCCAGGGACAGGGTGGCTATGGCTACACCTTC.

This clone appeared a single time. The rearrangement uses TRBV6-5 and TRBJ2-7, with 7 bases matching TRBD2. The length of the CDR3 is 14 residues. Germline V gene lookup returns CDR1 MNHEY and CDR2 SVGAGI. V was pared by 6 bases and J by 6 bases, with 11 bases of the junction left unmatched. DNA of the CDR3: TGTGCCAGCAGCGCCCGCGGGAGAGGTGTCGAGCAGTACTTC. Amino acid sequence: CASSARGRGVEQYF.

The genes are TRBV5-4 and TRBJ1-2; 8 nucleotides align to TRBD1. J gave up 6 bases and V 4 bases, and 8 bases lay outside the gene matches. The CDR3 has 14 residues. Per the germline V gene, CDR1 is SGHNT and CDR2 is YYREEE (reference sequence). CDR3 nucleotides: TGTGCCAGCAGCCAAACCGGGACAGGAAATGGCTACACCTTC. Its translation is CASSQTGTGNGYTF.

V gene TRBV28 combines with J gene TRBJ2-7; TRBD2 matches at 9 bases. Germline CDR1 reads MDHEN; CDR2 reads SYDVKM. Trimming removed 6 bases from V and 1 base from J; junction bases left unmatched: 4. The CDR3 consists of 14 residues. The CDR3 sequence: CASRGLALSYEQYF. CDR3 nucleotides: TGTGCCAGCAGAGGACTAGCGTTGTCCTACGAGCAGTACTTC.

The gene calls are TRBV19 and TRBJ2-3; D is possibly TRBD1 (6 bases). This CDR3 is built from 13 residues. Looked up from germline, CDR1 is LNHDA and CDR2 is SQIVND (reference sequence). V was pared by 5 bases and J by 4 bases, with 10 bases between. This CDR3 is CASSQGSPDTQYF. For the CDR3, the DNA is TGTGCCAGTAGTCAGGGGAGCCCAGATACGCAGTATTTT.

The V gene is TRBV27, the J gene TRBJ2-1, with a tentative D call TRBD1 (6 bases). V lost 5 bases and J lost 2, with 16 bases in between. The CDR3 runs to 16 residues. Germline V gene sequence: CDR1 MNHEY, CDR2 SMNVEV (reference sequence). This CDR3 is CASSPYPGDPYNEQFF. CDR3 nucleotides: TGTGCCAGCAGTCCTTACCCAGGGGACCCCTACAATGAGCAGTTCTTC.

This chain links TRBV7-9 with TRBJ2-1; possible D gene TRBD2, 6 bases. CDR3 length: 16 residues. Germline V lookup: CDR1 SEHNR, CDR2 FQNEAQ (reference sequence). V gave up 5 bases and J gave up 5 bases, with 19 bases separating them. The CDR3 sequence is CASSTKGGGKNNEQFF. CDR3 bases: TGTGCCAGCAGCACTAAGGGTGGCGGGAAGAACAATGAGCAGTTCTTC.

The V and J genes are TRBV6-4 and TRBJ2-3; D not certain. V lost 0 bases, J lost 0 bases, and 7 bases lay in between. Germline lookup yields CDR1 MRHNA and CDR2 SNTAGT. The CDR3 spans 15 residues. The DNA for the CDR3 is TGTGCCAGCAGTGACTCGGTGGGGAGCACAGATACGCAGTATTTT. It is translated as CASSDSVGSTDTQYF.

This clone was found once. The chain uses TRBV5-1 and TRBJ2-1, with 7 bases fitting TRBD2. The CDR3 has 16 amino acids. Unmatched junction bases numbered 7, after V lost 0 bases and J lost 4 bases. Germline CDR1 SGHRS, CDR2 YFSETQ. The CDR3 region has the DNA TGCGCCAGCAGCTTGGGAGCGGGATATGAGTACAATGAGCAGTTCTTC. It yields the protein CASSLGAGYEYNEQFF.

The V and J genes are TRBV7-2 and TRBJ1-1; possible D gene TRBD1, 5 bases. The CDR3 covers 14 residues. Trimming removed 1 base from V and 4 bases from J, with 10 bases in between. Germline V gene sequence: CDR1 SGHTA, CDR2 FQGNSA. CDR3 coding DNA: TGTGCCAGCAGCTTAGAATGGGGGGTCACTGAAGCTTTCTTT. It is translated as CASSLEWGVTEAFF. Complete variable domain (other parts from reference TRBV7-2 and TRBJ1-1): GAGVSQSPSNKVTEKGKDVELRCDPISGHTALYWYRQSLGQGLEFLIYFQGNSAPDKSGLPSDRFSAERTGGSVSTLTIQRTQQEDSAVYLCASSLEWGVTEAFFGQGTRLTVV.

The chain has TRBV21-1 and TRBJ2-7; the table gives TRBD2 as D, unverified against the DNA. TRBV21-1 is designated a pseudogene. This CDR3 has 18 amino acids. The CDR3 nucleotides read TGTGCCAGCAGCAAAAGGAGAGCTTATGGACTCTTCAGAGACGAGCAGTACTTC. Protein: CASSKRRAYGLFRDEQYF.

The chain is built from TRBV7-6 and TRBJ2-7; TRBD1 might be the D (6 bases). The V and J ends lost 5 bases and 7 bases respectively, with 12 bases between them. The germline CDR1 and CDR2 sequences are SGHVS and FNYEAQ. The CDR3 length is 12 residues. CDR3 region: CASSPGAKEQYF. As DNA, the CDR3 is TGTGCCAGCAGCCCAGGGGCAAAAGAGCAGTACTTC.

V and J are TRBV4-1 and TRBJ1-1; 9 nucleotides line up with TRBD1. Losses at the gene ends were 0 bases for V and 3 bases for J; bases not matched to a gene: 2. The germline CDR1 and CDR2 sequences are MGHRA and YSYEKL. The CDR3 consists of 15 residues. The CDR3 reads CASSQEHRGHTEAFF. The CDR3 DNA is TGCGCCAGCAGCCAAGAGCACAGGGGGCACACTGAAGCTTTCTTT.

The chain has TRBV7-2 and TRBJ2-7, with 12 bases matching TRBD2. CDR1 is SGHTA and CDR2 is FQGNSA in the germline V gene. The CDR3 runs 18 residues. V shed 2 bases and J 2 bases; nucleotides not matched to a gene: 10. The CDR3 bases are TGTGCCAGCAGCTTACAAATCCTAGCGGGAGGGGAGGCCTACGAGCAGTACTTC. Protein: CASSLQILAGGEAYEQYF.

CDR3 protein: CASSFGSRGQYF. The CDR3 DNA reads as TGTGCCAGCAGCTTCGGATCCCGCGGGCAGTACTTC. The genes are TRBV7-9 and TRBJ2-7; D uncertain. Between the trimmed V and J ends, which lost 3 bases and 9 bases, there was a span of 12 bases. This CDR3 contains 12 residues. Germline loops: CDR1 SEHNR, CDR2 FQNEAQ (reference sequence).

The CDR3 sequence: CASSAELRGPNTGELFF. The CDR3 DNA follows: TGTGCCAGCAGCGCCGAGCTCAGGGGACCGAACACCGGGGAGCTGTTTTTT. The J gene is TRBJ2-2, the V gene TRBV9, with a weak D call TRBD1 (6 bases). Germline V gene lookup returns CDR1 SGDLS and CDR2 YYNGEE. This CDR3 has 17 residues. With 3 bases removed from V and 0 bases from J, the gap between germline ends came to 15 bases. The whole variable domain, filled in from reference TRBV9 and TRBJ2-2, reads DSGVTQTPKHLITATGQRVTLRCSPRSGDLSVYWYQQSLDQGLQFLIQYYNGEERAKGNILERFSAQQFPDLHSELNLSSLELGDSALYFCASSAELRGPNTGELFFGEGSRLTVL.

V and J are TRBV6-1 and TRBJ2-2; 9 bases are a match to TRBD1. The length of the CDR3 is 13 residues. CDR1 is MNHNS, CDR2 SASEGT, per germline. V shed 10 bases, J shed 7 bases, and the junction held 7 bases outside the gene matches. CDR3 sequence (DNA): TGTGCCAACGAACAGGGGGCGGGCGGGGAGCTGTTTTTT. Its translation is CANEQGAGGELFF.

The rearrangement links TRBV2 to TRBJ2-5; TRBD1 is a possible D gene (5 bases). The length of the CDR3 is 18 residues. The V and J ends lost 1 base and 5 bases respectively, with 23 bases between them. Germline assignment: CDR1 SNHLY and CDR2 FYNNEI. The CDR3 protein is CASSEEVQGQYFMETQYF. The CDR3 bases are TGTGCCAGCAGTGAAGAGGTGCAGGGCCAGTATTTTATGGAGACCCAGTACTTC.

V usage is TRBV19 and J usage is TRBJ2-7; perhaps TRBD2 as D (5 bases). Germline V CDR1 and CDR2: LNHDA, SQIVND (reference sequence). The CDR3 length is 14 residues. Trimming removed 3 bases from V and 6 bases from J, with 15 bases in between. CDR3 protein: CASSIDPGSIEQYF. The DNA of the CDR3 is TGTGCCAGTAGTATTGACCCGGGATCAATCGAGCAGTACTTC.

For the CDR3, the DNA is TGTGCCAGCAGCTCCAGCGGGAGTACCTACGAGCAGTACTTC. Translated: CASSSSGSTYEQYF. V and J are TRBV7-3 and TRBJ2-7, with 8 bases fitting TRBD2. The J segment lost 2 bases and the V segment lost 4 bases, leaving 4 bases of the junction unmatched. Germline CDR1 SGHTA, CDR2 FQGTGA. The CDR3 runs to 14 residues.

The V gene is TRBV7-6, the J gene TRBJ2-1, with TRBD2 identical over 11 bases. V gave up 5 bases and J gave up 3 bases; unmatched junction bases: 3. The CDR3 spans 15 residues. Germline V CDR1 and CDR2: SGHVS, FNYEAQ. The DNA of the CDR3 is TGTGCCAGCAGCCAAACTAGCGGGGGCTACAATGAGCAGTTCTTC. Translating it yields CASSQTSGGYNEQFF.

Only a few counts were recorded for this clone. A read error is likely here: a far larger clone is one base away. The genes are TRBV4-2 and TRBJ2-7, with TRBD1 matching 8 bases. V was pared by 1 base and J by 13 bases, with 6 bases of the junction left unmatched. Germline loops: CDR1 LGHNA, CDR2 YNFKEQ. The CDR3 consists of 12 residues. The CDR3 nucleotides are TGTGCCAGCAGCCAAGGTGGACAGGGTCCCTACTTC. It is translated as CASSQGGQGPYF.

The chain couples TRBV10-1 to TRBJ2-3; D is ambiguous. This CDR3 contains 15 residues. Looked up from germline, CDR1 is WNHNN and CDR2 is SYGVQD (reference sequence). V dropped 4 bases and J dropped 5 bases, with 16 bases sitting between them. CDR3 sequence (DNA): TGCGCCAGCAGTGCCGACGCGGCAGAGAGAGATACGCAGTATTTT. Translating it yields CASSADAAERDTQYF.

The V and J genes are TRBV7-3 and TRBJ2-7; the D gene is possibly TRBD1 (6 bases). Trimming removed 7 bases at V and 3 bases at J, with 10 bases between. The CDR3 spans 12 residues. Germline V gene lookup returns CDR1 SGHTA and CDR2 FQGTGA. The CDR3 loop reads CASIRGGYEQYF. The CDR3 nucleotides read TGTGCCAGCATACGAGGGGGCTACGAGCAGTACTTC.

The V call is TRBV6-1, the J call TRBJ2-3; D might be TRBD2 (6 bases). V lost 3 bases, J lost 2 bases, and 12 bases lay in between. The CDR3 totals 15 residues. Germline values: CDR1 MNHNS, CDR2 SASEGT. Written as DNA, the CDR3 is TGTGCCAGCAGTGAGGATGCGGGACCCACAGATACGCAGTATTTT. The encoded protein is CASSEDAGPTDTQYF.

The V gene is TRBV6-5, the J gene TRBJ1-1, with D maybe TRBD1 (5 bases). Between the trimmed V and J ends, which lost 8 bases and 9 bases, there was a span of 16 bases. Per germline, CDR1 MNHEY and CDR2 SVGAGI. CDR3 size: 12 residues. The CDR3 protein is CASRLGRDQAFF. The CDR3 DNA is TGTGCCAGCCGGTTGGGCAGGGATCAAGCTTTCTTT.

This rearrangement joins TRBV6-1 to TRBJ2-7, with 7 bases that match TRBD1. This CDR3 is 13 amino acids long. Trimming cost V 7 bases and J 3 bases; bases outside gene matches: 6. Germline lookup yields CDR1 MNHNS and CDR2 SASEGT. As DNA, the CDR3 is TGTGCCAGCACCTCGACAGGGCTCTACGAGCAGTACTTC. As protein: CASTSTGLYEQYF.